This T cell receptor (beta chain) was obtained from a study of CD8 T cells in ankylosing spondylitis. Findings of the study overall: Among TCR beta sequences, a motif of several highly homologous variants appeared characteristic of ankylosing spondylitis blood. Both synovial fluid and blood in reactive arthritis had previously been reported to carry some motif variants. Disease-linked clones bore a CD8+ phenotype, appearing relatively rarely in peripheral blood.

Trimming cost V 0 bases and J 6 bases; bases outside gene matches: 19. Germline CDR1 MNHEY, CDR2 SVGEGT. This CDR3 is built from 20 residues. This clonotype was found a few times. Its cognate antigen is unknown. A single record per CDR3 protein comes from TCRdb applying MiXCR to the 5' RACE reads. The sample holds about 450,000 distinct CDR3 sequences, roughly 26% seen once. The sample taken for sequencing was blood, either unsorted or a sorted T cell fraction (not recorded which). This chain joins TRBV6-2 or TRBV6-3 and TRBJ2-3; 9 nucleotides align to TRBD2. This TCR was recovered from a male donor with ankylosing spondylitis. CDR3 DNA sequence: TGTGCCAGCAGTTACTCGCCCGAACCGAATATTAGCGGGGGCATCGATACGCAGTATTTT. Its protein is CASSYSPEPNISGGIDTQYF.